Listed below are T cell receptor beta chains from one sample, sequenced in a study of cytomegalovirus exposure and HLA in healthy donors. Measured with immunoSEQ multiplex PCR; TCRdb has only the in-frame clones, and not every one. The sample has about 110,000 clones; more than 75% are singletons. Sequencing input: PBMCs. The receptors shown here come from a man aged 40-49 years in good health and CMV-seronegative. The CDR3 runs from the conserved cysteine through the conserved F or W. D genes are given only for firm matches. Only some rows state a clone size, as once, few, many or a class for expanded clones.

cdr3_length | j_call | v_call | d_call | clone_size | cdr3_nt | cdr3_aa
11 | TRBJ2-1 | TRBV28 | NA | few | TGTGCCAGCAGTTTGAGTCGTGAGCAGTTCTTC | CASSLSREQFF
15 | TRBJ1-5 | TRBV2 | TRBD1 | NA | TGTGCCAGCAGTGATGACAGGGTAGGCAATCAGCCCCAGCATTTT | CASSDDRVGNQPQHF
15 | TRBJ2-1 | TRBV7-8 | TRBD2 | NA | TGTGCCAGCAGCTACAGGTCGGGGGGTGTCGATGAGCAGTTCTTC | CASSYRSGGVDEQFF
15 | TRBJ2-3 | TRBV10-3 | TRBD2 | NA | TGTGCCATCAGTGGAAAGGCGGGGGGTGCAGATACGCAGTATTTT | CAISGKAGGADTQYF
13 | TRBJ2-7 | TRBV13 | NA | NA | TGTGCCAGCAGCAACCGGGACTCCTACGAGCAGTACTTC | CASSNRDSYEQYF
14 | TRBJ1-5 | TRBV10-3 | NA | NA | TGTGCCATCAGTGGAGGGCAGAACCATCAGCCCCAGCATTTT | CAISGGQNHQPQHF
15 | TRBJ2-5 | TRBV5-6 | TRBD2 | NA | TGTGCCAGCAGCGCTCAGCGGGGGGGCCTGGAGACCCAGTACTTC | CASSAQRGGLETQYF
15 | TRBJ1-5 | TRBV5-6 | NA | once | TGTGCCAGCAGCACACGACAGGTTGATGGTCAGCCCCAGCATTTT | CASSTRQVDGQPQHF
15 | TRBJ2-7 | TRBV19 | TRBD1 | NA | TGTGCCAGTAGTATGACAGGGGATTTCTCCTACGAGCAGTACTTC | CASSMTGDFSYEQYF
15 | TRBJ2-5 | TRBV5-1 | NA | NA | TGCGCCAGCAGCTTGGTGACTGGACAAAACTTGGCCCAGTACTTC | CASSLVTGQNLAQYF
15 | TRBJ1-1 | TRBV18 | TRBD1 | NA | TGTGCCAGCTCACCAGGGACAGGCTTGGGCACTGAAGCTTTCTTT | CASSPGTGLGTEAFF
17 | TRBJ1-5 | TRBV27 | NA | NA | TGTGCCAGCAGCTTCGCCCCTCGGACGGGAGGGGATCAGCCCCAGCATTTT | CASSFAPRTGGDQPQHF
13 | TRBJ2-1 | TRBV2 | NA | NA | TGTGCCAGCAGTGAACGGCTGGGGGGTGAGCAGTTCTTC | CASSERLGGEQFF
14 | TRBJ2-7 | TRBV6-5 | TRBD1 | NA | TGTGCCAGCAGACAGACAGGGATGTCCTACGAGCAGTACTTC | CASRQTGMSYEQYF
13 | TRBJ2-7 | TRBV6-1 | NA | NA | TGTGCCAGCACCTTGGGAGTTGCCTACGAGCAGTACTTC | CASTLGVAYEQYF
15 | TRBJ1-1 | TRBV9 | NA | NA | TGTGCCAGCAGCGTATCAACCGGGGGGAACACTGAAGCTTTCTTT | CASSVSTGGNTEAFF
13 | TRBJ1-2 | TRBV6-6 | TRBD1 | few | TGTGCCAGCAGCCCTGGACAGGTGGGAGGCTACACCTTC | CASSPGQVGGYTF
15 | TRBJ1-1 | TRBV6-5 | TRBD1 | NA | TGTGCCAGCAGTTACTCGAGGACAGGGCGGACTGAAGCTTTCTTT | CASSYSRTGRTEAFF
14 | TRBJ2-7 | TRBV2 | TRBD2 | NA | TGTGCCTCCCGGGGGGGCGACATACCCTACGAGCAGTACTTC | CASRGGDIPYEQYF
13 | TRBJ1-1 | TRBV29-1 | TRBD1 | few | TGCAGCGCCTGGGACAGGGGAGGCACTGAAGCTTTCTTT | CSAWDRGGTEAFF
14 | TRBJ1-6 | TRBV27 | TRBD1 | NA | TGTGCCAGCAGTCCCGGGACAGGTTATTCACCCCTCCACTTT | CASSPGTGYSPLHF
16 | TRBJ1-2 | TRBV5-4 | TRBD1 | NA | TGTGCCAGCAGCTTAACGGGACAGGGTTCGAGCGGTGGCTACACCTTC | CASSLTGQGSSGGYTF
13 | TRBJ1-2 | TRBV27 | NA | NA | TGTGCCAGCAGTTTAGAGGGTTACTATGGCTACACCTTC | CASSLEGYYGYTF
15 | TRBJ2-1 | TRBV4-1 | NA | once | TGCGCCAGCAGCCCTCAGGACAGCTCCTACAATGAGCAGTTCTTC | CASSPQDSSYNEQFF
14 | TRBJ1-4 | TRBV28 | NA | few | TGTGCCAGCAGTCTTAGAGGGCGCGTTGAAAAACTGTTTTTT | CASSLRGRVEKLFF
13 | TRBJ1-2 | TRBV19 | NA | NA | TGTGCCAGTAGTAAAGACCTAGCTCCCCGCTACACCTTC | CASSKDLAPRYTF
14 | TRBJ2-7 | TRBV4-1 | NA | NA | TGCGCCAGCAGCCAAGAAGCCAGGACCTACGAGCAGTACTTC | CASSQEARTYEQYF
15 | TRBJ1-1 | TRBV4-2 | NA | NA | TGTGCCAGCAGCCAAGAGGGGCAGAGGAACACTGAAGCTTTCTTT | CASSQEGQRNTEAFF
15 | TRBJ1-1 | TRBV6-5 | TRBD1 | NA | TGTGCCACCCAAACCGGAGGACAGGGGAACACTGAAGCTTTCTTT | CATQTGGQGNTEAFF
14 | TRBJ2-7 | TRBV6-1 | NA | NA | TGTGCCAGCAGTATCGGCGGTTCGACCTACGAGCAGTACTTC | CASSIGGSTYEQYF
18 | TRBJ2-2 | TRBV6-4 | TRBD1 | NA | TGTGCCAGCAGTGAGATAGCGGCGGGACAGGTGAACACCGGGGAGCTGTTTTTT | CASSEIAAGQVNTGELFF
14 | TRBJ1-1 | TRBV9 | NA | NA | TGTGCCAGCAGCGTGGGGGGACTGATTACTGAAGCTTTCTTT | CASSVGGLITEAFF
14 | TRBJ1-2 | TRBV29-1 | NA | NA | TGCAGCGTTGAAGCCGGCAGGGAACCCTATGGCTACACCTTC | CSVEAGREPYGYTF
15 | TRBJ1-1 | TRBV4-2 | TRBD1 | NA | TGTGCCAGCAGCCAAGCCGGGACAGCGGACACTGAAGCTTTCTTT | CASSQAGTADTEAFF
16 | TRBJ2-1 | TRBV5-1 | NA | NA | TGCGCCAGCAGTTCCCAGGGCCCGAGCTCCTACAATGAGCAGTTCTTC | CASSSQGPSSYNEQFF
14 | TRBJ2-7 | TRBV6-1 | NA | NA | TGTGCCAGCAGTGTTGGCGGAAGCTCCTACGAGCAGTACTTC | CASSVGGSSYEQYF
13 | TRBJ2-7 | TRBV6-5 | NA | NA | TGTGCCAGCAGTCCGGGACTGTCCTACGAGCAGTACTTC | CASSPGLSYEQYF
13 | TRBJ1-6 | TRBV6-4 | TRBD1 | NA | TGTGCCAGCAGGGGCGACAGGGCTTCACCCCTCCACTTT | CASRGDRASPLHF
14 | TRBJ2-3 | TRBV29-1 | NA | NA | TGCAGCGTTGGAACAGGGCAGGGTAGAAGTACGCAGTATTTT | CSVGTGQGRSTQYF
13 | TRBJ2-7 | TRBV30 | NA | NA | TGTGCCTGGATTGACAGGATTTCCTACGAGCAGTACTTC | CAWIDRISYEQYF
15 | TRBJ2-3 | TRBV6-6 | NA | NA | TGTGCCAGCAGTTACCCTGACCCGGGGACAGATACGCAGTATTTT | CASSYPDPGTDTQYF
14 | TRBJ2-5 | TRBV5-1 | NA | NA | TGCGCCAGCAGCTTGGTACAGAGCCGGGAGACCCAGTACTTC | CASSLVQSRETQYF
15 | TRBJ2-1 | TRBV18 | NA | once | TGTGCCAGCTCACCACCCCCCCAAGGGGCAGATGAGCAGTTCTTC | CASSPPPQGADEQFF
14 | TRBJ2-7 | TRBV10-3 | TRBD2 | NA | TGTGCCATCAGTGTCCTAGCGGGCTCCTACGAGCAGTACTTC | CAISVLAGSYEQYF
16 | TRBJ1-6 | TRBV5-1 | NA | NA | TGCGCCAGCAGCGTTACGGCGTCCCCGGGGAATTCACCCCTCCACTTT | CASSVTASPGNSPLHF
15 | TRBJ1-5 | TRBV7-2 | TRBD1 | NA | TGTGCCAGCAGCGTACGAACAGGGGGCAATCAGCCCCAGCATTTT | CASSVRTGGNQPQHF
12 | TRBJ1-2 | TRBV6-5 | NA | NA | TGTGCCAGCAGTCTACGCGGTCTCGGCTACACCTTC | CASSLRGLGYTF
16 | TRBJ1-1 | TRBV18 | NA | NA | TGTGCCAGCTCAATAGCGGTTTCGTCCTTGGGCACTGAAGCTTTCTTT | CASSIAVSSLGTEAFF
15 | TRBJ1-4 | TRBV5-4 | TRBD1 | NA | TGTGCCAGCAGCTTGGGGGCAGGGGGCGGTGAAAAACTGTTTTTT | CASSLGAGGGEKLFF
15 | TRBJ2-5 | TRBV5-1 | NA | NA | TGCGCCAGCAGCCCGGAGGGGCTCGAGGAAGAGACCCAGTACTTC | CASSPEGLEEETQYF
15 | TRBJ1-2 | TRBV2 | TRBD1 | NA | TGTGCCAGCAGCGTAAAGACAGGGGTCAACTATGGCTACACCTTC | CASSVKTGVNYGYTF
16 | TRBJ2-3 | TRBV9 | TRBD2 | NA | TGTGCCAGCAGCGGCGAAGCGGGGACTAGCACAGATACGCAGTATTTT | CASSGEAGTSTDTQYF
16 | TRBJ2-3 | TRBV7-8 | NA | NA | TGTGCCAGCAGCTTAAACCCCCAGCGGGGCACAGATACGCAGTATTTT | CASSLNPQRGTDTQYF
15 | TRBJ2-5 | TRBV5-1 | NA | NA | TGCGCCAGCAGCTTGGACAGGGCAGCCCAAGAGGCCCAGTACTTC | CASSLDRAAQEAQYF
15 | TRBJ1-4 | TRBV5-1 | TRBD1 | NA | TGCGCCAGCAGCTTGGCGGTAGGGGGCGGTGAAAAACTGTTTTTT | CASSLAVGGGEKLFF